Listed below are T cell receptor beta chains from one sample, sequenced in a study of CD8+CD57+ T cells in acquired aplastic anemia. TCRdb itself ran the reads through MiXCR, one entry per CDR3 protein. The data hold under 200,000 distinct CDR3 sequences, with roughly half observed a single time. Sequencing used sorted CD4+, CD8+, or CD8+CD57+ T cells (not recorded which) from PBMCs. The receptors were sampled from a human donor with aplastic anemia. CDR3s include the opening cysteine and the closing phenylalanine or tryptophan. A D gene is named only where the DNA matches it firmly. Only some rows state a clone size, as once, few, many or a class for expanded clones.

TRBJ2-1	TRBD2	-	TRBV11-2	TGTGCCAGCAGCTCCCGCAAGGGGGGTAGCGGGGGATCCTACAATGAGCAGTTCTTC	CASSSRKGGSGGSYNEQFF
TRBJ2-5	TRBD2	-	TRBV9	TGTGCCAGCAGCGCCATAGCGGGAGATATGGGGGAGACCCAGTACTTC	CASSAIAGDMGETQYF
TRBJ2-1	-	-	TRBV10-3	TGTGCCATCAGTGAGGCGGCGAGAAAGTTCTTC	CAISEAARKFF
TRBJ2-2	-	many	TRBV9	TGTGCCAGCAGCCTGGGACGGCAGGGGGGGGAGCTGTTTTTT	CASSLGRQGGELFF
TRBJ2-5	-	few	TRBV18	TGTGCCAGCTCACCAGAGGCCCAAGAGACCCAGTACTTC	CASSPEAQETQYF
TRBJ1-1	-	many	TRBV7-8	TGTGCCAGCAGCTTAGAGAGGGACCCACATCGCCTGAACACTGAAGCTTTCTTT	CASSLERDPHRLNTEAFF
TRBJ2-1	-	-	TRBV18	TGTGCCAGCTCACCCAGAAGCCCCGGACAGCCCTGGTGGAATGAGCAGTTCTTC	CASSPRSPGQPWWNEQFF
TRBJ1-1	-	few	TRBV19	TGTGCCAGTAGTATAGATCTGAACGCGAACACTGAAGCTTTCTTT	CASSIDLNANTEAFF
TRBJ2-3	-	-	TRBV6-2/TRBV6-3	TGTGCCAGCAGCTACCCCTCCGGGGGCGGGAGTACAGATACGCAGTATTTT	CASSYPSGGGSTDTQYF
TRBJ2-5	-	few	TRBV15	TGTGCCACCAGCAAGTGGGGGGAAGAGACCCAGTACTTC	CATSKWGEETQYF
TRBJ1-1	-	many	TRBV20-1	TGCAGTGCTAGAGTCGGCAGGGGAGGGGAACAAGCTTTCTTT	CSARVGRGGEQAFF
TRBJ1-6	-	-	TRBV7-2	TGTGCCAGCAGCTCCAGGGCTTCACCCCTCCACTTT	CASSSRASPLHF
TRBJ2-6	-	few	TRBV30	TGTGCCTGGAGCCGGGGGATCGGGTCTGGGGCCAACGTCCTGACTTTC	CAWSRGIGSGANVLTF
TRBJ2-7	TRBD2	-	TRBV20-1	TGCAGTGCTAGAGGTTTAGCGGGACCCTACGAGCAGTACTTC	CSARGLAGPYEQYF
TRBJ2-7	TRBD1	-	TRBV5-1	TGCGCCAGCAGTTACGACAGGGCCTACGAGCAGTACTTC	CASSYDRAYEQYF
TRBJ2-3	-	many	TRBV20-1	TGCAGTGCTTGGCAGGAGGGTCGATCTAATACGCAGTATTTT	CSAWQEGRSNTQYF
TRBJ1-4	-	few	TRBV12-3/TRBV12-4	TGTGCCAGCAGTTTAGGGGCGGGGTTAACTAATGAAAAACTGTTTTTT	CASSLGAGLTNEKLFF
TRBJ1-4	TRBD1	-	TRBV6-5	TGTGCCAGCAGTTACTCCCTGGGACAGTCTAATGAAAAACTGTTTTTT	CASSYSLGQSNEKLFF
TRBJ1-5	-	-	TRBV7-8	TGTGCCAGCAGCTTGACGGACAGACGGAATCAGCCCCAGCATTTT	CASSLTDRRNQPQHF
TRBJ1-1	TRBD1	-	TRBV5-4	TGTGCCAGCAGCGCGACAGGGGCCCTAGGAGCTTTCTTT	CASSATGALGAFF
TRBJ2-5	-	-	TRBV7-3	TGTGCCAGCAGCCGATTCCAAGAGACCCAGTACTTC	CASSRFQETQYF
TRBJ1-2	TRBD1	-	TRBV19	TGTGCCAGTAGGCCTAGACAGGGGTATGGCTACACCTTC	CASRPRQGYGYTF
TRBJ1-2	-	many	TRBV6-2/TRBV6-3	TGTGCCAGCGGGGGCTATGGCTACACCTTC	CASGGYGYTF
TRBJ2-3	TRBD2	-	TRBV2	TGTGCCATCCCAGGGACTAGCGGGAGAGCAGATACGCAGTATTTT	CAIPGTSGRADTQYF
TRBJ2-4	TRBD2	many	TRBV25-1	TGTGCCAGCAGTGAGGGAGGGGCCTCCTTAGCCAAAAACATTCAGTACTTC	CASSEGGASLAKNIQYF
TRBJ2-7	TRBD1	-	TRBV11-1	TGTGCCAGCAGCTTGGGGGGACAGGGGCACTCCTACGAGCAGTACTTC	CASSLGGQGHSYEQYF
TRBJ1-6	-	many	TRBV11-2	TGTGCCAGCAGTCCAGACTCCTATAATTCACCCCTCCACTTT	CASSPDSYNSPLHF
TRBJ2-7	-	-	TRBV30	TGTGCCTGGAGTGTATGGGGGGACACGCAGTACGAGCAGTACTTC	CAWSVWGDTQYEQYF
TRBJ1-6	TRBD1	-	TRBV3-1	TGTGCCAGCAGCCAGGGGGACAGAAATTCACCCCTCCACTTT	CASSQGDRNSPLHF
TRBJ2-5	-	many	TRBV20-1	TGCAGTGCGATCCGGGATACCCCCGGGTGGACCCAGTACTTC	CSAIRDTPGWTQYF
TRBJ2-7	-	once	TRBV2	TGTGCCAGCAGCGTTGGACAGCCGTCCTACGAGCAGTACTTC	CASSVGQPSYEQYF
TRBJ1-2	-	-	TRBV7-3	TGTGCCAGCAGCTTAACGGGAGGTGGCTACACCTTC	CASSLTGGGYTF
TRBJ1-1	-	-	TRBV7-4	TGTGCCAGCAGCTTACAGGGTCCAAATGAAGCTTTCTTT	CASSLQGPNEAFF
TRBJ2-2	-	few	TRBV6-1	TGTGCCAGCAGACCCGGGGGTTCTTTCGACACCGGGGAGCTGTTTTTT	CASRPGGSFDTGELFF
TRBJ2-7	-	many	TRBV5-1	TGCGCCAGCAGCCCTGGGGGCGGCGGGGGATCCTACGAGCAGTACTTC	CASSPGGGGGSYEQYF
TRBJ1-3	-	few	TRBV2	TGTGCCAGCAGGTCCGAGGGAAACACCATATATTTT	CASRSEGNTIYF
TRBJ2-2	-	once	TRBV20-1	TGCAGTTGTTTGGGGGCGATTACCGGGGAGCTGTTTTTT	CSCLGAITGELFF